The TCR beta chain described here comes from a study of CD8+ T cells in alopecia areata. About the study: It was oral tofacitinib, at 5 to 10 mg twice daily, that treated patients received.

The CDR3 extends over 13 amino acids. V dropped 2 bases and J dropped 11 bases, with 13 bases sitting between them. The germline V gene has CDR1 MNHEY and CDR2 SVGAGI. cDNA prepared by RNA extraction and subsequent reverse transcription served as the template for sequencing. Method: immunoSEQ multiplex PCR; TCRdb's copy keeps in-frame clones and lacks some. The data contain about 97,000 clones, roughly two fifths of them singletons. The origin of this receptor is a human donor with alopecia areata. The chain has TRBV6-5 and TRBJ2-1, with D perhaps being TRBD1 or TRBD2 (5 bases each). The sample consisted of CD4+ T cells sorted from blood. The CDR3 DNA is TGTGCCAGCAGTTACCTAGACCGGGACCAGCAGTTCTTC. This translates into CASSYLDRDQQFF.